The next 28 T cell receptor beta chains were all read from a single sample in a study of T cells in narcolepsy. Profiling relied on immunoSEQ multiplex PCR, and the TCRdb table lists in-frame clones only, not all of them. The sample shows about 40,000 clones, about 91% of them seen only once. Source material: CD45RA- memory CD4+ T cells from PBMCs. These receptors were taken from a human donor with narcolepsy.

J is TRBJ2-5 and V is TRBV18; 9 nucleotides agree with TRBD2. The CDR3 is 16 amino acids. V lost 6 bases, J lost 1 base, and 9 bases stayed unmatched. Per germline, CDR1 KGHSH and CDR2 LQKENI. For the CDR3, the DNA is TGTGCCAGCTCCCGGCTGGGTAGCGGGGGCCAAGAGACCCAGTACTTC. It translates to CASSRLGSGGQETQYF.

The chain is built from TRBV7-2 and TRBJ2-3; 8 nucleotides line up with TRBD1. This CDR3 region has 15 residues. Per the germline V gene, CDR1 is SGHTA and CDR2 is FQGNSA. J lost 1 base, V lost 5 bases, and 5 bases had no gene match. The CDR3 DNA reads TGTGCCAGCAGCCCCAGGGGGCCGGGCACAGATACGCAGTATTTT. Translation gives CASSPRGPGTDTQYF.

This chain connects TRBV14 to TRBJ2-7; 11 bases match TRBD2. The germline CDR1 and CDR2 sequences are SGHDN and FVKESK. After removal of 4 bases from V and 5 bases from J, the junction contained 7 bases not matched to a gene. The CDR3 runs 15 residues. DNA for the CDR3: TGTGCCAGCAGCCCACGGACTAGCGGGTCGGACGAGCAGTACTTC. This sequence encodes CASSPRTSGSDEQYF.

V and J are TRBV14 and TRBJ1-1; possible D gene TRBD1, 6 bases. Germline CDR1 is SGHDN and CDR2 is FVKESK. The CDR3 is 15 amino acids. V shed 3 bases and J shed 5 bases, with 16 bases lying between them. The CDR3 loop is CASSQLKGGHTEAFF. The DNA of the CDR3 is TGTGCCAGCAGCCAGCTGAAGGGGGGCCATACTGAAGCTTTCTTT.

V gene TRBV5-4 combines with J gene TRBJ2-1; the match to TRBD2 covers 10 bases. Germline CDR1 is SGHNT and CDR2 is YYREEE (reference sequence). The CDR3 runs to 15 residues. V gave up 5 bases and J gave up 3 bases; unmatched junction bases: 5. CDR3 in DNA: TGTGCCAGCAGTCCAACTAGCGGGGTCTACAATGAGCAGTTCTTC. This encodes CASSPTSGVYNEQFF.

J is TRBJ1-2 and V is TRBV28; possible D gene TRBD1, 6 bases. The CDR3 spans 14 residues. The V end lost 6 bases, the J end lost 5 bases, and 16 bases lay between the germline ends. CDR1 is MDHEN, CDR2 SYDVKM, per germline. CDR3 bases: TGTGCCAGCAGCCAATTGGACAGTGGATATGGCTACACCTTC. It encodes CASSQLDSGYGYTF.

V usage is TRBV6-1 and J usage is TRBJ2-7; D could derive from TRBD1 or TRBD2 (5 bases each). CDR3 length: 15 amino acids. Trimming stripped 9 bases from V and 2 bases from J, with 20 bases between. Germline V gene sequence: CDR1 MNHNS, CDR2 SASEGT. The CDR3, as DNA: TGTGCCAGTGCACCTACGGGACCTAGGACCTACGAGCAGTACTTC. Translation: CASAPTGPRTYEQYF.

Of note for this clone: This same CDR3 is encoded by further DNA sequences in the sample. The chain uses TRBV18 and TRBJ2-3; no clear D. The CDR3 contains 13 residues. The V gene's germline CDR1 is KGHSH and CDR2 LQKENI. Trimming took 3 bases from V and 0 from J, leaving 4 bases between them. In nucleotides, the CDR3 is TGTGCCAGCTCACCCCCTAGCACAGATACGCAGTATTTT. Translation: CASSPPSTDTQYF.

The rearrangement links TRBV7-9 to TRBJ2-2; 9 bases fit TRBD2. V shed 5 bases and J 4 bases; nucleotides not matched to a gene: 8. Germline CDR1 reads SEHNR; CDR2 reads FQNEAQ (reference sequence). This CDR3 has 16 residues. The CDR3 sequence is CASSPPGLAATGELFF. CDR3 DNA sequence: TGTGCCAGCAGCCCGCCGGGACTAGCAGCCACCGGGGAGCTGTTTTTT.

The rearrangement uses TRBV11-2 and TRBJ2-5; unclear D gene. The CDR3 length is 14 residues. V lost 2 bases, J lost 4 bases, and 11 bases lay in between. Germline CDR1 reads SGHAT; CDR2 reads FQNNGV. The CDR3 is CASSLNTGRETQYF. In DNA, the CDR3 is TGTGCCAGCAGCTTAAACACCGGGCGAGAGACCCAGTACTTC.

The gene calls are TRBV7-2 and TRBJ2-1, with 12 bases lining up with TRBD2. The CDR3 runs to 18 residues. The trim removed 0 bases at V and 7 bases at J, leaving 10 bases unmatched. CDR1 is SGHTA, CDR2 FQGNSA, per germline. DNA for the CDR3: TGTGCCAGCAGCTTAGCGAGTCGACTAGCGGGAGTAACGAATGAGCAGTTCTTC. Its protein is CASSLASRLAGVTNEQFF.

This chain connects TRBV29-1 to TRBJ2-1, with D unclear. This CDR3 has 12 residues. V lost 7 bases, J lost 3 bases, and 10 bases lay in between. Germline V gene data show CDR1 as SQVTM and CDR2 as ANQGSEA. The DNA for the CDR3 is TGCAGCGCCAGTTCAGGCTACAATGAGCAGTTCTTC. The encoded protein is CSASSGYNEQFF.

The V gene is TRBV5-8, the J gene TRBJ2-4; D unclear. Trimming stripped 4 bases from V and 3 bases from J, with 26 bases between. The CDR3 totals 19 residues. Per the germline V gene, CDR1 is SGHTS and CDR2 is YDEGEE. The CDR3 DNA is TGTGCCAGCAGCCGCACTTCCATTTTCGGCCAGCTCGGCAAAAACATTCAGTACTTC. Protein: CASSRTSIFGQLGKNIQYF. Together with reference TRBV5-8 and TRBJ2-4, the CDR3 gives the full variable domain: EAGVTQSPTHLIKTRGQQATLRCSPISGHTSVYWYQQALGLGLQFLLWYDEGEERNRGNFPPRFSGRQFPNYSSELNVNALELEDSALYLCASSRTSIFGQLGKNIQYFGAGTRLSVL.

The chain couples TRBV19 to TRBJ2-3; possibly TRBD1 or TRBD2 for D (5 bases each). This CDR3 spans 16 amino acids. V lost 11 bases and J lost 5, with 26 bases in between. Germline V gives CDR1 LNHDA, CDR2 SQIVND (reference sequence). CDR3 loop: CALHGVGDVDGDTQYF. Written as DNA, the CDR3 is TGTGCCTTACATGGGGTGGGGGATGTTGATGGAGATACGCAGTATTTT.

The chain uses TRBV6-1 and TRBJ2-1, with D possibly being TRBD2 (7 bases). The CDR3 sequence is 12 residues long. With 5 bases removed from V and 8 bases from J, the gap between germline ends came to 10 bases. Germline-derived CDR1 and CDR2 are MNHNS and SASEGT. The CDR3 is CASSRGGYEQFF. The CDR3 region has the DNA TGTGCCAGCAGTCGCGGGGGCTATGAGCAGTTCTTC.

A few counts support this clone. This chain connects TRBV19 to TRBJ1-5; D is possibly TRBD1 (6 bases). Trimming removed 1 base from V and 6 bases from J, with 10 bases in between. Germline lookup yields CDR1 LNHDA and CDR2 SQIVND (reference sequence). The CDR3 runs to 14 residues. The CDR3 protein is CASSIAAGAQPQHF. The CDR3 DNA sequence: TGTGCCAGTAGTATAGCGGCAGGGGCTCAGCCCCAGCATTTT.

J is TRBJ1-5 and V is TRBV6-6, with a tentative D call TRBD1 (5 bases). There are 15 residues in the CDR3. Germline-derived CDR1 and CDR2 are MNHNY and SVGAGI (reference sequence). Trimming removed 5 bases from V and 2 bases from J, with 13 bases in between. The CDR3: CASSTGGMGNQPQHF. CDR3 DNA sequence: TGTGCCAGCAGTACGGGGGGAATGGGCAATCAGCCCCAGCATTTT.

V usage is TRBV2 and J usage is TRBJ2-2, with D perhaps TRBD1 (6 bases). The CDR3 spans 15 residues. The V gene's germline CDR1 is SNHLY and CDR2 FYNNEI. V shed 5 bases and J shed 3 bases, with 13 bases lying between them. CDR3 sequence (DNA): TGTGCCAGCAGTTACAGGGAGTCGCACACCGGGGAGCTGTTTTTT. Its protein product is CASSYRESHTGELFF.

The CDR3 coding sequence is TGTGCCAGTACGATGGACACCGAGGGGGCTGAAGCTTTCTTT. Residues: CASTMDTEGAEAFF. V usage is TRBV19 and J usage is TRBJ1-1, with a tentative D call TRBD1 (6 bases). Germline V gives CDR1 LNHDA, CDR2 SQIVND (reference sequence). The CDR3 totals 14 residues. Between the trimmed V and J ends, which lost 7 bases and 6 bases, there was a span of 18 bases.

This chain uses TRBV5-1 with TRBJ2-6; D gene ambiguous. The V and J ends lost 0 bases and 4 bases respectively, with 8 bases between them. This CDR3 comprises 15 residues. Germline CDR1 reads SGHRS; CDR2 reads YFSETQ. Here the CDR3 reads CASSLDTSGANVLTF. CDR3 bases: TGCGCCAGCAGCTTGGATACATCCGGGGCCAACGTCCTGACTTTC.

The chain joins TRBV5-1 to TRBJ1-1; 8 bases line up with TRBD1. CDR1 is SGHRS, CDR2 YFSETQ, per germline. V shed 0 bases and J 5 bases; nucleotides not matched to a gene: 3. This CDR3 is 14 amino acids long. The CDR3 loop reads CASSLGGQVTEAFF. In nucleotides, the CDR3 is TGCGCCAGCAGCTTGGGGGGACAGGTGACTGAAGCTTTCTTT.

The V gene is TRBV6-5, the J gene TRBJ2-1; the D call may be TRBD1 or TRBD2 (5 bases each). The ends were cut back, 6 bases at V and 4 bases at J, with 10 bases in the middle. CDR1 MNHEY and CDR2 SVGAGI come from the germline V gene. The CDR3 extends over 13 amino acids. The CDR3 DNA follows: TGTGCCAGCAGCTCCGAGGGGTACAATGAGCAGTTCTTC. Translation: CASSSEGYNEQFF.

The CDR3 DNA reads as TGTGCCAGCAGCTCAGCGGGCAGGGGGTTGGATACGCAGTATTTT. Amino acids: CASSSAGRGLDTQYF. The V and J genes are TRBV11-3 and TRBJ2-3, with TRBD1 as a possible D gene (7 bases). The CDR3 runs to 15 residues. With 4 bases removed from V and 6 bases from J, the gap between germline ends came to 17 bases. The germline V gene has CDR1 SGHNT and CDR2 YENEEA.

The rearrangement joins TRBV19 to TRBJ2-3; D tentatively reads TRBD1 or TRBD2 (5 bases each). Germline CDR1 is LNHDA and CDR2 is SQIVND (reference sequence). Trimming took off 4 bases at V and 1 base at J, with 18 bases between the two ends. The CDR3 has 17 amino acids. The CDR3 region has the DNA TGTGCCAGTAGTACCAGGGACGCTAGGTTCGGCACAGATACGCAGTATTTT. Amino acids: CASSTRDARFGTDTQYF.

This chain links TRBV5-6 with TRBJ2-2; TRBD2 agrees at 13 bases. Germline lookup yields CDR1 SGHDT and CDR2 YYEEEE. V shed 4 bases, J shed 4 bases, and the junction held 1 base outside the gene matches. The CDR3 spans 15 residues. CDR3 bases: TGTGCCAGCAGCCGGACTAGCGGGGGCACCGGGGAGCTGTTTTTT. The encoded protein is CASSRTSGGTGELFF.

The chain uses TRBV7-2 and TRBJ2-2; D is unclear. Germline CDR1 is SGHTA and CDR2 is FQGNSA. V lost 5 bases and J 8 bases, leaving 12 bases between the germline ends. The CDR3 is 13 amino acids. CDR3 DNA: TGTGCCAGCAGCACCGACGTTGTGGGGGAGCTGTTTTTT. This codes for CASSTDVVGELFF.

The chain is built from TRBV5-1 and TRBJ2-2; 10 bases align to TRBD2. V lost 5 bases to trimming and J lost 4 bases; unmatched junction nucleotides: 5. The CDR3 spans 15 residues. Germline CDR1 SGHRS, CDR2 YFSETQ. The CDR3 spells CASSGVAGGTGELFF. Written as DNA, the CDR3 is TGCGCCAGCAGTGGGGTAGCGGGAGGCACCGGGGAGCTGTTTTTT. Together with reference TRBV5-1 and TRBJ2-2, the CDR3 gives the full variable domain: KAGVTQTPRYLIKTRGQQVTLSCSPISGHRSVSWYQQTPGQGLQFLFEYFSETQRNKGNFPGRFSGRQFSNSRSEMNVSTLELGDSALYLCASSGVAGGTGELFFGEGSRLTVL.

V and J are TRBV7-3 and TRBJ2-6; D gene ambiguous. Per the germline V gene, CDR1 is SGHTA and CDR2 is FQGTGA. V lost 5 bases to trimming and J lost 0 bases, with 5 bases between them. This CDR3 is 14 amino acids long. The CDR3 protein is CASSPLSGANVLTF. The CDR3 coding sequence is TGTGCCAGCAGCCCACTCTCTGGGGCCAACGTCCTGACTTTC.